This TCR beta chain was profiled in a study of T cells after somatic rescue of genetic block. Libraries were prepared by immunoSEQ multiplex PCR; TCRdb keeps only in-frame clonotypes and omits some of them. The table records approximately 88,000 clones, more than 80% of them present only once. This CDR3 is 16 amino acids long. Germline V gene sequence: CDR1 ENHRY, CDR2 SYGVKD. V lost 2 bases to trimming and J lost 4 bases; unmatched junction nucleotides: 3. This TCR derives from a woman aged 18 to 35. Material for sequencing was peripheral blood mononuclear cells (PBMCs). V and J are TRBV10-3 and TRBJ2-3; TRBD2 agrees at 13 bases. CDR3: CAISEPGLAGADTQYF. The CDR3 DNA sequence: TGTGCCATCAGTGAGCCCGGACTAGCGGGAGCAGATACGCAGTATTTT.